The 17 T cell receptor beta chains below were found in one sample sequenced in a study of CD8 T cells in ankylosing spondylitis. A single record per CDR3 protein comes from TCRdb applying MiXCR to the 5' RACE reads. The sample carries 300,000 to 400,000 distinct CDR3 sequences, approximately 14% recorded once. Sequencing input: blood, either unsorted or a sorted T cell fraction (not recorded which). Receptors were obtained from a male donor with ankylosing spondylitis or in good health (not recorded which).

A few counts support this clonotype. The rearrangement joins TRBV7-7 to TRBJ2-5, with 7 nucleotides matching TRBD1. CDR3 length: 14 amino acids. V trimming: 5 bases; J trimming: 3 bases; junction bases outside the gene matches: 6. Germline V lookup: CDR1 SSHAT, CDR2 FNYEAQ (reference sequence). CDR3 sequence: CASSPTGVEETQYF. CDR3 DNA sequence: TGTGCCAGCAGCCCCACAGGGGTCGAAGAGACCCAGTACTTC.

V gene TRBV20-1 combines with J gene TRBJ2-7; D is uncertain. This CDR3 has 14 residues. The V gene lost 0 bases and the J gene lost 2 bases, with 11 bases spanning the gap. Germline-derived CDR1 and CDR2 are DFQATT and SNEGSKA (reference sequence). The CDR3, as DNA: TGCAGTGCTAGAGATGGAGTCTTGACCTACGAGCAGTACTTC. Translation gives CSARDGVLTYEQYF.

Only a few counts were recorded for this clonotype. The CDR3 here is CASRGDSTTDTQYF. In DNA form, the CDR3 reads TGTGCCAGCAGGGGGGACAGCACCACAGATACGCAGTATTTT. V gene TRBV2 combines with J gene TRBJ2-3, with 7 bases that match TRBD1. The CDR3 length is 14 residues. Unmatched junction bases numbered 5, after V lost 6 bases and J lost 2 bases. Germline V lookup: CDR1 SNHLY, CDR2 FYNNEI.

This clonotype has more than one count but fewer than ten. The chain recombines TRBV5-1 with TRBJ2-2; no reliable D call. V shed 6 bases and J shed 4 bases, with 10 bases lying between them. Germline loops: CDR1 SGHRS, CDR2 YFSETQ. The CDR3 runs 13 residues. The CDR3 sequence is CASTEAATGELFF. DNA for the CDR3: TGCGCCAGCACCGAAGCAGCCACCGGGGAGCTGTTTTTT.

The sample holds a few counts of this clonotype. This chain links TRBV5-6 with TRBJ2-2; 8 bases are shared with TRBD1. The CDR3 totals 16 residues. Trimming cost V 2 bases and J 0 bases; bases outside gene matches: 3. Germline V gene data show CDR1 as SGHDT and CDR2 as YYEEEE. The chain's CDR3 is CASSFQGAANTGELFF. In DNA form, the CDR3 reads TGTGCCAGCAGCTTCCAGGGGGCGGCGAACACCGGGGAGCTGTTTTTT.

The chain carries TRBV2 and TRBJ1-1; no firm D call. CDR3 size: 13 residues. The V gene lost 4 bases and the J gene lost 1 base, with 7 bases spanning the gap. CDR1 is SNHLY and CDR2 is FYNNEI in the germline V gene. The CDR3 region is CASSGLQNTEAFF. The DNA of the CDR3 is TGTGCCAGCAGTGGCCTCCAGAACACTGAAGCTTTCTTT.

The chain is built from TRBV18 and TRBJ2-7; 11 positions agree with TRBD1. The CDR3 is 16 residues long. After removal of 3 bases from V and 3 bases from J, the junction contained 7 bases not matched to a gene. Germline CDR1 KGHSH, CDR2 LQKENI. For the CDR3, the DNA is TGTGCCAGCTCACCCCCGGGACAGGGGGTCTACTACGAGCAGTACTTC. This codes for CASSPPGQGVYYEQYF.

The sample holds a few counts of this clonotype. V is TRBV5-1 and J is TRBJ1-3; 8 bases agree with TRBD1. This CDR3 contains 13 residues. V gave up 5 bases and J gave up 8 bases; unmatched junction bases: 6. Germline V CDR1 and CDR2: SGHRS, YFSETQ. CDR3 amino acids: CASSSGQGDTIYF. The CDR3 region has the DNA TGCGCCAGCAGTTCCGGACAGGGAGACACCATATATTTT.

A few counts support this clonotype. This chain joins TRBV6-5 and TRBJ1-2, with D tentatively TRBD1 (6 bases). Germline CDR1 MNHEY, CDR2 SVGAGI. V was pared by 2 bases and J by 6 bases, with 13 bases between. The CDR3 has 14 residues. This CDR3 is CASSYGRGGDGYTF. The DNA for the CDR3 is TGTGCCAGCAGTTACGGCAGGGGAGGAGATGGCTACACCTTC.

This clonotype has at least ten counts. This rearrangement joins TRBV6-5 to TRBJ2-1; 13 bases are shared with TRBD2. The CDR3 length is 17 residues. Germline V gene lookup returns CDR1 MNHEY and CDR2 SVGAGI. The junction had 6 bases not matched to a gene; V was cut back by 0 bases and J by 7 bases. The CDR3 DNA is TGTGCCAGCAGTTACTCCTGGACTAGCGGGAGAGGTAATGAGCAGTTCTTC. This sequence encodes CASSYSWTSGRGNEQFF.

The V and J genes are TRBV4-1 and TRBJ2-2; no reliable D call. CDR3 length: 17 residues. CDR1 MGHRA and CDR2 YSYEKL come from the germline V gene. Trimming took off 1 base at V and 1 base at J, with 13 bases between the two ends. CDR3 sequence: CASSQGRHRENTGELFF. The CDR3 DNA reads as TGCGCCAGCAGCCAAGGCCGTCACAGAGAGAACACCGGGGAGCTGTTTTTT.

This clonotype was seen a handful of times. This chain connects TRBV5-1 to TRBJ2-1, with TRBD2 identical over 12 bases. The CDR3 runs 18 residues. Germline CDR1 is SGHRS and CDR2 is YFSETQ. V trimming: 4 bases; J trimming: 0 bases; junction bases outside the gene matches: 8. The CDR3 is CASSPGLAGTSSYNEQFF. The CDR3 region has the DNA TGCGCCAGCAGCCCGGGACTAGCGGGCACCAGCTCCTACAATGAGCAGTTCTTC.

This clonotype was seen more than once but under ten times. V and J are TRBV7-2 and TRBJ2-7; 11 positions match TRBD2. The CDR3 is made up of 14 amino acids. Trimming at V came to 3 bases and at J to 5 bases, leaving 3 bases not matched to a gene. CDR1 SGHTA and CDR2 FQGNSA come from the germline V gene. CDR3 DNA: TGTGCCAGCAGCTTGGGACTAGCGGTGGACGAGCAGTACTTC. Translated, it gives CASSLGLAVDEQYF.

There are many counts of this clonotype. The genes are TRBV6-1 and TRBJ1-5, with TRBD1 matching 9 bases. This CDR3 spans 14 amino acids. The J segment lost 4 bases and the V segment lost 8 bases, leaving 6 bases of the junction unmatched. Germline assignment: CDR1 MNHNS and CDR2 SASEGT. In DNA, the CDR3 is TGTGCCAGCCGGGACAGGGAGCTTAATCAGCCCCAGCATTTT. Translated, it gives CASRDRELNQPQHF.

The V gene is TRBV4-2, the J gene TRBJ2-1; 11 bases line up with TRBD2. Germline V lookup: CDR1 LGHNA, CDR2 YNFKEQ. J gave up 8 bases and V 1 base, and 7 bases lay outside the gene matches. The length of the CDR3 is 16 residues. CDR3 sequence (DNA): TGTGCCAGCAGCCAAGCTCTAGCGGGAGGTCGAGATGAGCAGTTCTTC. This codes for CASSQALAGGRDEQFF.

This chain links TRBV5-1 with TRBJ2-3, with 7 positions matching TRBD1. CDR3 length equals 16 residues. The germline gives CDR1 SGHRS, CDR2 YFSETQ. The V segment lost 4 bases and the J segment 4 bases; nucleotides outside the gene matches: 12. In DNA, the CDR3 is TGCGCCAGCAGCCCAGAGGGTCGACAGGGAGCAGATACGCAGTATTTT. Encoded protein: CASSPEGRQGADTQYF.

In its sample, this clonotype was seen a few times. This chain connects TRBV18 to TRBJ2-7, with a possible D match to TRBD1 (7 bases). The CDR3 runs to 15 residues. The V gene lost 6 bases and the J gene lost 1 base, with 16 bases spanning the gap. The germline gives CDR1 KGHSH, CDR2 LQKENI. The CDR3 DNA sequence: TGTGCCAGCTCGGGCGGGACAGCTACTTCCTACGAGCAGTACTTC. It specifies CASSGGTATSYEQYF.